A single sample gave rise to the 20 T cell receptor beta chains below, sequenced in a study of CD8 T cells in ankylosing spondylitis. Study-wide results and limits: Ankylosing spondylitis blood seemed to carry a telltale TCR beta motif made of about 8 highly homologous variants.

MiXCR, run by TCRdb on the 5' RACE reads, gives a single entry per CDR3 protein. This table has roughly 700,000 distinct CDR3 sequences, under 20% appearing once. No cognate antigen is known for these TCRs. Material for sequencing was blood, either unsorted or a sorted T cell fraction (not recorded which). These receptors were collected from a male donor with ankylosing spondylitis.

The gene calls are TRBV5-1 and TRBJ2-7; TRBD1 aligns across 8 bases. Trimming took 6 bases from V and 4 from J; bases not matched to a gene: 6. Germline-derived CDR1 and CDR2 are SGHRS and YFSETQ. This CDR3 comprises 13 residues. The CDR3 reads CASKRDRSYEQYF. The CDR3 DNA reads as TGCGCCAGCAAAAGGGACAGGAGTTACGAGCAGTACTTC.

The CDR3 protein is CASSSTDREGFYEQYF. The CDR3 DNA sequence: TGTGCCAGCAGCTCCACGGACAGGGAGGGTTTCTACGAGCAGTACTTC. The V and J genes are TRBV7-9 and TRBJ2-7, with a possible D match to TRBD1 (8 bases). The germline V and J ends were trimmed by 4 bases and 3 bases, with 19 bases remaining between them. CDR3 length: 16 residues. In germline, CDR1 is SEHNR, CDR2 FQNEAQ (reference sequence).

The chain recombines TRBV20-1 with TRBJ2-7; D is undetermined. This CDR3 contains 15 residues. V dropped 2 bases and J dropped 4 bases, with 18 bases sitting between them. From germline, CDR1 is DFQATT and CDR2 SNEGSKA (reference sequence). CDR3 coding DNA: TGCAGTGCTAGAAATTCCCGAACCCCGAATTACGAGCAGTACTTC. Translation gives CSARNSRTPNYEQYF.

In its sample, this clonotype was seen a few times. The J gene is TRBJ1-1, the V gene TRBV5-1; weak D call: TRBD1 (5 bases). V was shortened by 2 bases and J by 3 bases, with 11 bases between the two germline ends. CDR1 is SGHRS and CDR2 is YFSETQ in the germline V gene. This CDR3 is 14 amino acids long. The CDR3 spells CASSFFGGDTEAFF. The CDR3 DNA is TGCGCCAGCAGCTTCTTCGGGGGGGACACTGAAGCTTTCTTT.

This clonotype was observed many times. This chain joins TRBV12-3 or TRBV12-4 and TRBJ2-7; no definite D call. V was pared by 5 bases and J by 4 bases, with 12 bases between. CDR3 length: 13 amino acids. The CDR3: CASSPTRAYEQYF. CDR3 coding DNA: TGTGCCAGCAGTCCCACACGAGCGTACGAGCAGTACTTC.

V gene TRBV20-1 combines with J gene TRBJ2-7; 9 positions agree with TRBD2. CDR1 is DFQATT, CDR2 SNEGSKA, per germline (reference sequence). After removal of 7 bases from V and 5 bases from J, the junction contained 9 bases not matched to a gene. This CDR3 is built from 13 residues. In DNA form, the CDR3 reads TGCAGTGTTGGTAGCGGGAGTACCCACGAGCAGTACTTC. It yields the protein CSVGSGSTHEQYF.

The CDR3 nucleotides are TGTGCCAGCAGTTCTCCTAGCGGATACTCCTACAATGAGCAGTTCTTC. It is translated as CASSSPSGYSYNEQFF. This sequence joins TRBV28 and TRBJ2-1; 7 bases are shared with TRBD2. CDR1 MDHEN and CDR2 SYDVKM come from the germline V gene. There are 16 residues in the CDR3. J lost 0 bases, V lost 4 bases, and 6 bases had no gene match.

This clonotype was seen ten or more times. The V gene is TRBV20-1, the J gene TRBJ1-3, with D unclear. This CDR3 comprises 12 residues. V lost 5 bases, J lost 3 bases, and 8 bases lay in between. Germline V gene data show CDR1 as DFQATT and CDR2 as SNEGSKA (reference sequence). CDR3 in amino acids: CSAAEGGNTIYF. As DNA, the CDR3 is TGCAGTGCTGCGGAGGGTGGAAACACCATATATTTT.

This clonotype occurred a few times. The gene calls are TRBV25-1 and TRBJ2-7, with 8 bases identical to TRBD2. Germline V lookup: CDR1 MGHDK, CDR2 SYGVNS. With V trimmed by 3 bases and J by 2 bases, 6 bases remained unmatched. The CDR3 length is 15 residues. CDR3 in amino acids: CASSERGTSPYEQYF. DNA of the CDR3: TGTGCCAGCAGTGAGAGGGGGACTAGTCCCTACGAGCAGTACTTC.

The rearrangement uses TRBV20-1 and TRBJ2-1; 7 bases match TRBD2. The CDR3 length is 17 residues. Per germline, CDR1 DFQATT and CDR2 SNEGSKA (reference sequence). Unmatched junction bases numbered 11, after V lost 1 base and J lost 2 bases. The CDR3, as DNA: TGCAGTGCTAGAGTGCGGGCCTGGAGCGGGACCTACAATGAGCAGTTCTTC. Translating it yields CSARVRAWSGTYNEQFF.

The chain links TRBV20-1 to TRBJ1-6; perhaps TRBD1 as D (5 bases). Trimming removed 6 bases from V and 7 bases from J, with 16 bases in between. This CDR3 region has 14 residues. The germline CDR1 and CDR2 sequences are DFQATT and SNEGSKA (reference sequence). DNA for the CDR3: TGCAGTGCCAGGGAGTGGGCCGAAAATTCACCCCTCCACTTT. Encoded protein: CSAREWAENSPLHF.

J is TRBJ2-2 and V is TRBV2; D call uncertain. Trimming stripped 0 bases from V and 7 bases from J, with 6 bases between. This CDR3 comprises 13 residues. The germline V gene has CDR1 SNHLY and CDR2 FYNNEI. CDR3: CASSEAVIGELFF. The CDR3 nucleotides read TGTGCCAGCAGTGAAGCCGTAATCGGGGAGCTGTTTTTT.

In its sample, this clonotype was seen a few times. The rearrangement links TRBV20-1 to TRBJ2-2; D might be TRBD2 (5 bases). This CDR3 comprises 15 residues. Germline CDR1 DFQATT, CDR2 SNEGSKA (reference sequence). Between the trimmed V and J ends, which lost 7 bases and 4 bases, there was a span of 19 bases. The CDR3 is CSVLPGIPRTGELFF. The DNA of the CDR3 is TGCAGTGTCCTACCCGGGATACCTCGCACCGGGGAGCTGTTTTTT.

V is TRBV6-1 and J is TRBJ1-1, with 11 positions matching TRBD1. From germline, CDR1 is MNHNS and CDR2 SASEGT. V trimming: 7 bases; J trimming: 7 bases; junction bases outside the gene matches: 8. This CDR3 spans 14 amino acids. The CDR3 coding sequence is TGTGCCAGCACCGGGGGACAGGGGGTTCGTGAAGCTTTCTTT. Its protein product is CASTGGQGVREAFF.

This clonotype was recorded a few times. The chain links TRBV12-5 to TRBJ2-1, with D tentatively TRBD1 or TRBD2 (5 bases each). From germline, CDR1 is LGHNT and CDR2 FRNRAP. Trimming shortened V by 6 bases and J by 8 bases, and 11 bases separated the two germline ends. This CDR3 spans 12 amino acids. In nucleotides, the CDR3 is TGTGCTAGTGGCCTTGGGGACCATGAGCAGTTCTTC. Its translation: CASGLGDHEQFF.

The chain recombines TRBV7-8 with TRBJ1-6, with TRBD1 identical over 11 bases. Germline lookup yields CDR1 SGHVS and CDR2 FQNEAQ. V was pared by 5 bases and J by 7 bases, with 7 bases of the junction left unmatched. This CDR3 is 16 amino acids long. CDR3 sequence: CASSIGTGGLNSPLHF. The CDR3 DNA sequence: TGTGCCAGCAGCATTGGGACAGGGGGGCTAAATTCACCCCTCCACTTT. The full variable domain, its missing parts supplied by reference TRBV7-8 and TRBJ1-6, is GAGVSQSPRYKVAKRGQDVALRCDPISGHVSLFWYQQALGQGPEFLTYFQNEAQLDKSGLPSDRFFAERPEGSVSTLKIQRTQQEDSAVYLCASSIGTGGLNSPLHFGNGTRLTVT.

Only a few counts were recorded for this clonotype. The V and J genes are TRBV25-1 and TRBJ1-4; D is undetermined. This CDR3 comprises 15 residues. V lost 4 bases, J lost 7 bases, and 16 bases lay in between. The germline V gene has CDR1 MGHDK and CDR2 SYGVNS. The CDR3 DNA reads TGTGCCAGCAGTGTGGGTAGGGTCCCGAGTGAAAAACTGTTTTTT. Its translation: CASSVGRVPSEKLFF.

Many counts were recorded for this clonotype. The V gene is TRBV29-1, the J gene TRBJ2-2; 7 bases line up with TRBD1. Per germline, CDR1 SQVTM and CDR2 ANQGSEA. The V segment lost 3 bases and the J segment 4 bases; nucleotides outside the gene matches: 2. This CDR3 region has 13 residues. The DNA of the CDR3 is TGCAGCGTTGAGAGGGACAGCACCGGGGAGCTGTTTTTT. It is translated as CSVERDSTGELFF.

The rearrangement uses TRBV30 and TRBJ1-2; possible D gene TRBD1, 5 bases. The CDR3 length is 12 residues. The germline gives CDR1 GTSNPN, CDR2 SVGIG (reference sequence). V gave up 3 bases and J gave up 5 bases, with 10 bases separating them. CDR3 in DNA: TGTGCCTGGAGACAGGAACCTTATGGCTACACCTTC. Translated: CAWRQEPYGYTF.

This clonotype was observed at least ten times. The rearrangement uses TRBV12-3 or TRBV12-4 and TRBJ1-1; weak D call: TRBD1 (6 bases). This CDR3 region has 13 residues. The V end lost 7 bases, the J end lost 7 bases, and 16 bases lay between the germline ends. CDR3 in amino acids: CASILGGASEAFF. The CDR3 nucleotides are TGTGCCAGCATCCTGGGGGGGGCCAGTGAAGCTTTCTTT.